A selection of T cell receptor beta chains follows, all from one sample in a study of T cell repertoires in cytomegalovirus infection. TCRdb passed the reads through MiXCR, listing each CDR3 protein once. The sample has more than 500,000 distinct CDR3 sequences, 16% seen once. The specimen was CD8+ T cells from PBMCs. These TCRs come from a human donor in good health (CMV status not recorded). Some clones in this sample may be carry-over from other donors' samples. The CDR3 runs from the conserved cysteine through the conserved F or W. The D gene is left open where the match is weak. Rows give clone size only sometimes, using once, few, many, or a class for an expanded clone.

TRBV12-3/TRBV12-4	.	.	TRBJ1-2	12	CASSLGRPGYTF	TGTGCCAGCAGCCTGGGGAGGCCTGGCTACACCTTC
TRBV4-2	TRBD2	.	TRBJ2-5	16	CASSQDLAAEQETQYF	TGTGCCAGCAGCCAGGACCTAGCGGCCGAACAAGAGACCCAGTACTTC
TRBV24-1	.	many	TRBJ1-5	14	CATSPTSSNQPQHF	TGTGCCACCAGTCCTACATCCAGCAATCAGCCCCAGCATTTT
TRBV5-1	.	.	TRBJ2-7	12	CASSLNHYEQYF	TGCGCCAGCAGCTTGAACCACTACGAGCAGTACTTC
TRBV14	TRBD2	many	TRBJ2-1	18	CASSQVRLAESSYNEQFF	TGTGCCAGCAGCCAAGTGCGGCTAGCGGAGAGCTCCTACAATGAGCAGTTCTTC
TRBV6-6	TRBD2	many	TRBJ2-3	14	CASIPTSQFDTQYF	TGTGCCAGCATTCCGACTAGCCAATTCGATACGCAGTATTTT
TRBV28	.	many	TRBJ2-1	12	CASSPPVNEQFF	TGTGCCAGCAGTCCCCCGGTCAATGAGCAGTTCTTC
TRBV6-5	TRBD1	many	TRBJ1-6	19	CASSTRGQGELKVYSPLHF	TGTGCCAGCAGTACCCGGGGACAGGGGGAATTGAAAGTGTACTCACCCCTCCACTTT
TRBV27	.	.	TRBJ2-5	16	CASSLGNGGAVETQYF	TGTGCCAGCAGTTTAGGAAACGGAGGGGCCGTAGAGACCCAGTACTTC
TRBV19	.	few	TRBJ2-1	16	CASTHTWTSSYNEQFF	TGTGCCAGTACTCATACGTGGACGAGCTCCTACAATGAGCAGTTCTTC
TRBV6-5	TRBD2	many	TRBJ2-3	18	CASSGLAGAEPSTDTQYF	TGTGCCAGCAGTGGGCTAGCGGGGGCGGAACCTAGCACAGATACGCAGTATTTT
TRBV20-1	.	few	TRBJ2-7	16	CSAPGIPGETYSEQYF	TGCAGCGCCCCCGGTATCCCGGGGGAGACCTATAGCGAGCAGTACTTC
TRBV7-3	.	.	TRBJ1-4	12	CASSTSGWRLFF	TGTGCCAGCAGCACCTCAGGGTGGAGACTGTTTTTT
TRBV4-1	TRBD2	.	TRBJ2-1	15	CASSQERGGLNEQLF	TGCGCCAGCAGCCAAGAGCGGGGGGGCCTCAATGAGCAGTTATTC
TRBV6-4	.	many	TRBJ2-1	15	CASSEGTAMGNEQFF	TGTGCCAGCAGTGAGGGAACAGCGATGGGCAATGAGCAGTTCTTC
TRBV6-2/TRBV6-3	.	few	TRBJ2-7	14	CASSPGGEDYEQYF	TGTGCCAGCAGCCCAGGCGGAGAGGACTACGAGCAGTACTTC
TRBV6-6	.	many	TRBJ2-5	14	CASSYPGEVETQYF	TGTGCCAGCAGTTACCCAGGGGAGGTAGAGACCCAGTACTTC
TRBV28	.	few	TRBJ2-1	14	CASSPSPGLDEQFF	TGTGCCAGCAGTCCAAGCCCGGGGCTTGATGAGCAGTTCTTC
TRBV28	.	few	TRBJ2-3	13	CANSGLSTDTQYF	TGTGCCAACTCGGGACTGAGCACAGATACGCAGTATTTT
TRBV7-3	.	.	TRBJ2-3	14	CASSLGGFTDTTYF	TGTGCAAGCAGCTTAGGGGGGTTCACAGATACGACGTATTTT
TRBV3-1	TRBD2	.	TRBJ2-1	17	CASSPTGGRGSYNEQFF	TGTGCCAGCAGCCCCACGGGGGGGCGGGGCTCCTACAATGAGCAGTTCTTC
TRBV7-9	.	many	TRBJ1-2	14	CASSRDGALYGYTF	TGTGCCAGCAGCCGGGACGGGGCCCTCTATGGCTACACCTTC
TRBV30	TRBD1	.	TRBJ2-5	15	CAWSNRDRSWETQYF	TGTGCCTGGAGTAACCGGGACAGGTCCTGGGAGACCCAGTACTTC
TRBV20-1	.	.	TRBJ1-2	14	CSARDQGIGYGYTF	TGCAGTGCTAGAGATCAGGGGATCGGCTATGGCTACACCTTC
TRBV6-5	.	few	TRBJ2-7	14	CASSYGGMTYEQYF	TGTGCCAGCAGTTACGGCGGGATGACCTACGAGCAGTACTTC
TRBV20-1	.	few	TRBJ2-3	13	CSARVLGADTQYF	TGCAGTGCTAGAGTTCTAGGAGCAGATACGCAGTATTTT
TRBV6-1	.	many	TRBJ1-5	16	CASSVRVGVSNQPQHF	TGTGCCAGCAGTGTCAGGGTCGGAGTTAGCAATCAGCCCCAGCATTTT
TRBV23-1	TRBD1	few	TRBJ1-6	16	CARGPGQRIYNSPLHF	TGCGCCAGGGGCCCGGGACAGAGGATTTATAATTCACCCCTCCACTTT
TRBV7-9	.	many	TRBJ1-6	13	CASSLLGDSPLHF	TGTGCCAGCAGCTTATTGGGGGATTCACCCCTCCACTTT
TRBV7-6	TRBD2	few	TRBJ2-2	15	CASSLGTSGVGELFF	TGTGCCAGCAGCTTAGGGACTAGCGGGGTCGGGGAGCTGTTTTTT
TRBV19	TRBD1	many	TRBJ2-1	14	CASSRDRGRDEQFF	TGTGCCAGTAGTAGGGACAGGGGCCGTGATGAGCAGTTCTTC
TRBV4-2	TRBD2	few	TRBJ2-7	14	CASSFAEGGYEQYF	TGTGCCAGCAGTTTTGCAGAGGGAGGGTACGAGCAGTACTTC
TRBV27	.	many	TRBJ2-6	13	CASSPFGANVLTF	TGTGCCAGCAGCCCTTTTGGGGCCAACGTCCTGACTTTC
TRBV20-1	TRBD2	.	TRBJ2-3	16	CSARSWGTSPTDTQYF	TGCAGTGCTCGATCCTGGGGGACTAGTCCCACAGATACGCAGTATTTT
TRBV6-6	.	few	TRBJ1-5	15	CASSTDGGGNQPQHF	TGTGCCAGCAGTACGGACGGGGGGGGGAATCAGCCCCAGCATTTT
TRBV10-3	TRBD1	.	TRBJ1-5	18	CAISEPRTGGHSNQPQHF	TGTGCCATCAGTGAGCCTCGAACAGGGGGACATAGCAATCAGCCCCAGCATTTT
TRBV9	.	once	TRBJ2-2	15	CASSVAATDTGELFF	TGTGCCAGCAGCGTAGCCGCCACAGACACCGGGGAGCTGTTTTTT
TRBV7-2	.	many	TRBJ1-1	15	CASSSLGTFNTEAFF	TGTGCCAGCAGCTCCCTCGGGACTTTCAACACTGAAGCTTTCTTT
TRBV10-3	.	few	TRBJ2-3	14	CAISARTSTDTQYF	TGTGCCATCAGTGCTCGAACTAGCACAGATACGCAGTATTTT
TRBV6-5	.	few	TRBJ1-1	15	CASSSFPGTDTEAFF	TGTGCCAGCAGTTCTTTTCCGGGGACGGACACTGAAGCTTTCTTT
TRBV5-8	.	few	TRBJ2-1	15	CASSLALGVYNEQFF	TGTGCCAGCAGCTTGGCCCTTGGGGTCTACAATGAGCAGTTCTTC